Sequencing of this TCR beta chain was carried out in a study of blood T cells in healthy people across ages (dated by TCRdb to 2013 to 2016). A note on the overall study: In model experiments, template switching captured roughly one uniquely barcoded TCR beta cDNA molecule for every two T cells. To track age-related changes in TCR beta repertoire diversity, the study relied on deep sequencing normalized with unique cDNA molecular identifiers. Donors were grouped into four age groups: young (average about 15 years), middle-aged (39), aged (around 56) and long-lived (approximately 78). To avoid experimental bias, donors of different ages were distributed randomly across sequencing lanes. The study analyzed two additional independent replicas of 1 million unique cDNA reads from the same blood draw for two donors, one aged 18 to 29 and one aged 80 or older.

Library creation used 5' RACE. Sequencing instrument: Illumina HiSeq 2500. A second PCR of about 6 to 11 cycles was performed with a sample-barcoded 5' primer and a J-beta primer mix. Each TCR beta cDNA molecule received a unique molecular identifier from a template-switch 5' adaptor carrying 12 random nucleotides. Each sample yielded at least 3 million CDR3-containing paired-end reads. First-strand cDNA was synthesized from all RNA with the Mint cDNA synthesis kit, primed by a TRBC-specific oligonucleotide. Following uracil-DNA glycosylase treatment, a first 18-cycle PCR with universal primers M1SS and BC2_uni_R was performed on all cDNA. The published analysis was carried out like this. Each sample was normalized by randomly selecting 1 million high-quality reads, each carrying a distinct molecular identifier. Reads sharing molecular identifiers were discarded rather than binned into consensus sequences. MiTCR, run with a Q25 quality threshold and the strictest error-elimination algorithm, handled CDR3 identification, clonotype clustering and error correction. Lower-bound total TCR beta diversity was estimated with a nonparametric unseen species model using Euler transformation. TCRdb trimmed the raw reads at Q25, called clones with MiXCR and kept productive beta chains. Every distinct CDR3 protein forms one entry, paired with its most common genes and DNA. The V and J calls follow TCRdb's processing rather than the paper's. The sample table records over 600,000 distinct CDR3 sequences; around three fifths of these occur just once. The ten largest clones capture about a quarter of the sample.

According to the germline V gene (reference sequence), CDR1 reads MNHEY and CDR2 reads SMNVEV. The CDR3, cysteine through phenylalanine, is 20 amino acids long. The only DNA kept is the CDR3, 60 bases in frame from the first base. Trimmed from V: 2 bases; trimmed from J: 0 bases; junction bases lacking a gene match: 11. About this clonotype itself: It has no known antigen specificity. Per-base qualities were not stored, and no clone one base away is much larger.

Donors were approximately 42 systemically healthy Caucasian individuals from Russia aged roughly 6 to 100 years. Roughly 11 milliliters of peripheral blood were drawn from each donor into EDTA-treated Vacutainer tubes. PBMCs were isolated by Ficoll-Paque density-gradient centrifugation, with at least 6 million obtained per sample. Total RNA, at least 5 micrograms per sample, was extracted from PBMCs with Trizol reagent. Naive CD45RAhigh/CD27high T cell percentages were measured by flow cytometry on a PBMC aliquot from every donor. General conclusions and limits of the study: Because the CMV infection status of the donors was unknown, age-related changes in expanded clonotypes may potentially have been confounded. Since profiling was done on bulk unsorted PBMCs, naive and antigen-experienced compartments could not be conclusively compared. As age increased, observed TCR beta diversity per million T cells dropped in a roughly linear way, and a significant reduction was already evident by age about 40. Estimates of total diversity from one million sequenced T cells were regarded as lower bounds and underestimates. The long-lived group showed more naive CD4+ T cells, fewer expanded clones and increased TCR diversity than the aged group, suggesting age selection. A strong correlation was found between observed TCR beta diversity and the percentage of naive T cells measured by flow cytometry.

Sequencing used blood. The sequence joins TRBV27 to TRBJ2-1; 12 of the junction bases match TRBD2. This TCR was recovered from a man in his forties in good health. The sequenced DNA is TGTGCCAGCAGTTTACCGACTAGCGGGGGTTCTTTAAGCTCCTACAATGAGCAGTTCTTC. Translated, it gives CASSLPTSGGSLSSYNEQFF.